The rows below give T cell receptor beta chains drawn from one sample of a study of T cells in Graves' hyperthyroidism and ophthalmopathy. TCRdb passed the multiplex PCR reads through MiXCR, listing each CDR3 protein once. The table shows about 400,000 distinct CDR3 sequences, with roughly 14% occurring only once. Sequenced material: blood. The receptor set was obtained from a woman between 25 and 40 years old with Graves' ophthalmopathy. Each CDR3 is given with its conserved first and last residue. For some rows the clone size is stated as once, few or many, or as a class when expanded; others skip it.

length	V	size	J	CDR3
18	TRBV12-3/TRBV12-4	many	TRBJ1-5	CASSSSDPTYYSNQPQHF
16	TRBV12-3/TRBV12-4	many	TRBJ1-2	CASSLDRGRLRYGYTF
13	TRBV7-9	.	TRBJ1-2	CAILSGPEYGYTF
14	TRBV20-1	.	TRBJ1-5	CSARDTRSNQPQHF
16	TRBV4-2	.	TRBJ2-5	CASSQEGAGAQETQYF
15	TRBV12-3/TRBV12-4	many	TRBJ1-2	CASSLEGVIVYGYTF
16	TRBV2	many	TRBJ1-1	CASSDSHPGGGAEAFF
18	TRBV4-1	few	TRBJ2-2	CASSQAPFSGGNTGELFF
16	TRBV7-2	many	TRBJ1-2	CASSFGERGLFYGYTF
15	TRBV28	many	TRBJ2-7	CASSSLGAPPYEQYF
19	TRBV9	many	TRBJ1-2	CASSESGTGGRYDTLGYTF
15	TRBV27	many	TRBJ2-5	CASSRGDRRSETQYF
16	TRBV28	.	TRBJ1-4	CASSFVEGVVNEKLFF
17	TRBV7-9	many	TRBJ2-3	CASSPSGTGKGTDTQYF
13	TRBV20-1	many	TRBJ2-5	CSAGGGGQETQYF
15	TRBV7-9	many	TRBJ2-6	CASSYPGGVANVLTF
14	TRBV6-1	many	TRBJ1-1	CASRPSWDTGRAFF
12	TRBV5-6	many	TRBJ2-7	CASSLSRGEQYF
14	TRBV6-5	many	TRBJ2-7	CASSYSGGSYEQYF
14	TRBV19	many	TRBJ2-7	CASSRVGTSGEQYF
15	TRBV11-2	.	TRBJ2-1	CASSFLAKPNNEQFF
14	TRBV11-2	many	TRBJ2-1	CASSQRDFKGEQFF
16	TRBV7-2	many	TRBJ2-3	CASSTSGGAFVDTQYF
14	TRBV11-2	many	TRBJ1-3	CASSPSGNGNTIYF
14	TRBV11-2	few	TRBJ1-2	CASSLSGGTYGYTF
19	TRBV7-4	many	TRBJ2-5	CASSENDLKLTPVQETQYF
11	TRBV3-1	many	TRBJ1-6	CASSQEGTLHF
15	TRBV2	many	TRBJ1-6	CASTFADRDSSPLHF
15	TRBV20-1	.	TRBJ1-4	CSAPPRGRRNEKLFF
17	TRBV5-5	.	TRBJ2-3	CASSLGPGDLGLNTQYF
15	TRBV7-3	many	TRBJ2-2	CASSLYRGGAGELFF
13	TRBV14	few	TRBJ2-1	CASNQASGNEQFF
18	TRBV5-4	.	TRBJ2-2	CASSWTAGGGWDTGELFF
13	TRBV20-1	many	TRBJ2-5	CSASRPGSETQYF
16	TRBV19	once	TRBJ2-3	CASSTRTGGTTDTQYF
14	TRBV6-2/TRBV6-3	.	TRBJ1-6	CASTTGGWYSPLHF
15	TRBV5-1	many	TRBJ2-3	CASSLRQTGTDTQYF
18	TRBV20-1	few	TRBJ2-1	CSARDFSGGRGASDEQFF
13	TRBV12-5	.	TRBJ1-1	CASGLGLNTEAFF
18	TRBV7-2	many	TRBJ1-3	CASSLGSSGAKSGNTIYF
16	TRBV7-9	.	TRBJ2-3	CASSLVQGMGTDTQYF
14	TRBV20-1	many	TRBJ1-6	CSARGDRANSPLHF
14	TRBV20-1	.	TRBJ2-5	CSAGEGGAQETQYF
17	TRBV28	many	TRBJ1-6	CASSLHVWSSYNSPLHF
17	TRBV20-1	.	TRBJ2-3	CSAHLAGGTNHGDTQYF
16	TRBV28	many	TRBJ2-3	CASSPVTTAGTDTQYF
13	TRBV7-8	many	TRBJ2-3	CASSSPNGDTQYF
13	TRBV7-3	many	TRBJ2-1	CASSSFSMGEQFF
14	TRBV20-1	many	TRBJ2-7	CSARAGTGYYEQYF